The present T cell receptor (beta chain) was sequenced within a study of shared clonotypes between healthy human individuals. Naive CD8 cells, CD45RO-negative and positively selected for CCR7, excluded terminally differentiated effector memory CD45RA+ cells. Caucasian adults living in Nashville, Tennessee, provided all samples. Broader study findings: Rarefaction revealed incomplete sorted-subset sequencing despite large depth.

The assay ran at deep level. The protocol was immunoSEQ multiplex PCR, while the TCRdb copy is restricted to in-frame clones and leaves out a portion. Seen here are millions of clones, 85% to 95% observed once, and the top ten hold approximately 1.2%. The CDR3 spans 18 residues. Germline V CDR1 and CDR2: SGHTA, FQGNSA. V trimming: 4 bases; J trimming: 2 bases; junction bases outside the gene matches: 14. Worth noting for this clone: The antigen is undetermined.

The clonotype originates from a man between 18 and 35 years old in good health. The chain has TRBV7-2 and TRBJ1-1; 9 nucleotides match TRBD1. Sequencing input: naive CD8+ T cells sorted from blood. Here the CDR3 DNA reads TGTGCCAGCAGCTCTGACCGGGACAGGGTGAAAGGAAACACTGAAGCTTTCTTT. Its translation is CASSSDRDRVKGNTEAFF.